This TCR beta chain was sequenced in a study of blood T cell repertoires in COVID-19. Study-level information: Collection of acute and convalescent COVID-19 samples took place in the United States, Italy and Spain. PBMCs, B-cell-depleted T cells, or T cells were the source of the cDNA or gDNA that made up the material.

CDR1 is MGHRA and CDR2 is YSYEKL in the germline V gene. Trimming at V came to 4 bases and at J to 2 bases, leaving 4 bases not matched to a gene. The CDR3 length is 15 residues. Generated by immunoSEQ multiplex PCR, the TCRdb table keeps only in-frame clones and is missing some. The sample has about 15,000 clones; 70% to 90% are singletons. The V call is TRBV4-1, the J call TRBJ2-7, with 11 bases lining up with TRBD2. Specimen: peripheral blood. This sequence was found in a human donor with active COVID-19. The donor label of this sample is uncertain. CDR3 protein: CASSPGTSGTYEQYF. CDR3 DNA sequence: TGCGCCAGCAGCCCCGGGACTAGCGGAACCTACGAGCAGTACTTC.